The following is a TCR beta chain sequence with its context. The record originates from a study of shared clonotypes between healthy human individuals. In germline, CDR1 is LGHNA, CDR2 YNFKEQ. The CDR3 is 15 amino acids. Trimming at V came to 1 base and at J to 2 bases, leaving 4 bases not matched to a gene. Assay used: immunoSEQ multiplex PCR; TCRdb lists only in-frame clones, some missing. The table includes under 1,900,000 clones, 98% to 99% detected once. The V and J genes are TRBV4-2 and TRBJ2-7; 8 nucleotides align to TRBD1. The TCR originated in a man aged 25-45 years in good health. Sequenced sample: naive CD4+ T cells sorted from blood. Noted subset: CD45RA+ positively selected. In DNA form, the CDR3 reads TGTGCCAGCAGCCAAGTGGGACAGGCACCCTACGAGCAGTACTTC. Amino acids: CASSQVGQAPYEQYF.